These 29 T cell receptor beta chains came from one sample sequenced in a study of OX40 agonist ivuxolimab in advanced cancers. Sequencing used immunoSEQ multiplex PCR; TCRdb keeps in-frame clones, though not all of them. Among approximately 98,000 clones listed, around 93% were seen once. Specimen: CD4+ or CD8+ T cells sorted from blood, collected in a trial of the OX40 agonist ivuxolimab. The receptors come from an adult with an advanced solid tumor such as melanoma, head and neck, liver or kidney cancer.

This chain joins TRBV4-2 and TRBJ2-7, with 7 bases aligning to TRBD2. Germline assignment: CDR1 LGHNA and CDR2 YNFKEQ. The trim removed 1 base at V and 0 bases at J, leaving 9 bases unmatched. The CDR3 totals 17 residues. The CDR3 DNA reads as TGTGCCAGCAGCCAAGGAGCAAAACTAGCGAGCTCCTACGAGCAGTACTTC. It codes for CASSQGAKLASSYEQYF.

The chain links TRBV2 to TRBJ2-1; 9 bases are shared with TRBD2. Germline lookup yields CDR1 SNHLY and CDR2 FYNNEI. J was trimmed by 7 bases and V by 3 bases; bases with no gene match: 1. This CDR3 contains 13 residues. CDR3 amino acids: CASSELAGNEQFF. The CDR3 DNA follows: TGTGCCAGCAGTGAGCTAGCGGGAAATGAGCAGTTCTTC.

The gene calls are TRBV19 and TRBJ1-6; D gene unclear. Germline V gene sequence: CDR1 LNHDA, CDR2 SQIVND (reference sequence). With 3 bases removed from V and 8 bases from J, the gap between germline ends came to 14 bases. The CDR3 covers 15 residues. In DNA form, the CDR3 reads TGTGCCAGTAGTATGGAAGAGGGCCTCCATTCACCCCTCCACTTT. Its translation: CASSMEEGLHSPLHF.

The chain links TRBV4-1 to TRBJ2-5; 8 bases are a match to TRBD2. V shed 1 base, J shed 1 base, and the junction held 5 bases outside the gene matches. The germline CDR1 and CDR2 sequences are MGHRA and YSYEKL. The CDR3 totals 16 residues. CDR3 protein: CASSQGPLAGQETQYF. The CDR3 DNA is TGCGCCAGCAGCCAAGGACCCCTAGCGGGCCAAGAGACCCAGTACTTC.

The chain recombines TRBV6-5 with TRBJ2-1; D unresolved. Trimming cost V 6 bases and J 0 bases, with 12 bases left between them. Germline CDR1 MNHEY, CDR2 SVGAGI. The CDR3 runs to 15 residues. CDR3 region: CASRGLESSYNEQFF. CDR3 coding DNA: TGTGCCAGCAGGGGGTTAGAATCCTCCTACAATGAGCAGTTCTTC.

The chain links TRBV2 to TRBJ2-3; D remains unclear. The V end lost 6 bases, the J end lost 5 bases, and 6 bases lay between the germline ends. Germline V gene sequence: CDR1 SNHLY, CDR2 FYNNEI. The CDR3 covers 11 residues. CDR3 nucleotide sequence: TGTGCCAGCAGCAGCGTAGATACGCAGTATTTT. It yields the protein CASSSVDTQYF.

CDR3 amino acids: CAWSVQGVPKLFF. The CDR3 DNA is TGTGCCTGGAGTGTACAGGGGGTTCCGAAACTGTTTTTT. The chain carries TRBV30 and TRBJ1-4, with 8 bases aligning to TRBD1. The CDR3 runs to 13 residues. After removal of 0 bases from V and 11 bases from J, the junction contained 5 bases not matched to a gene. Germline V gene data show CDR1 as GTSNPN and CDR2 as SVGIG (reference sequence).

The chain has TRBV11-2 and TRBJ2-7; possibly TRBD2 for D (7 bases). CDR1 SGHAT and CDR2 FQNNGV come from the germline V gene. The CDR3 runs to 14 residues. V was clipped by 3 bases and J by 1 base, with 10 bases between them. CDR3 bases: TGTGCCAGCAGCTTTGGGGGGGCTTCCTACGAGCAGTACTTC. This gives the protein CASSFGGASYEQYF.

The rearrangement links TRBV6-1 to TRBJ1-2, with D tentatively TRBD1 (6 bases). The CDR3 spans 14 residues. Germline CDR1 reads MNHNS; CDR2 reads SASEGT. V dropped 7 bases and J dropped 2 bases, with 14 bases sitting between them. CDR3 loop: CASTQLGGNYGYTF. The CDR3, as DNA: TGTGCCAGCACCCAACTCGGGGGCAACTATGGCTACACCTTC.

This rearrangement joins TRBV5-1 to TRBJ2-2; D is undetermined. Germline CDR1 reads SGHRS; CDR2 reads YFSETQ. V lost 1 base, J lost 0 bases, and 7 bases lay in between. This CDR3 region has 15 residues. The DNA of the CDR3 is TGCGCCAGCAGCTTGTCGGTGTCGAACACCGGGGAGCTGTTTTTT. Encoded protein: CASSLSVSNTGELFF. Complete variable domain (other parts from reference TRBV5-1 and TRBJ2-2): KAGVTQTPRYLIKTRGQQVTLSCSPISGHRSVSWYQQTPGQGLQFLFEYFSETQRNKGNFPGRFSGRQFSNSRSEMNVSTLELGDSALYLCASSLSVSNTGELFFGEGSRLTVL.

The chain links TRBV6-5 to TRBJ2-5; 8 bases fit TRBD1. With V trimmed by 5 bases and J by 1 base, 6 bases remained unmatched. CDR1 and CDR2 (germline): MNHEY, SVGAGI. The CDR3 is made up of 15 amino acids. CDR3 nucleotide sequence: TGTGCCAGCAGTGCCTCGACAGGGGTCCAAGAGACCCAGTACTTC. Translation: CASSASTGVQETQYF.

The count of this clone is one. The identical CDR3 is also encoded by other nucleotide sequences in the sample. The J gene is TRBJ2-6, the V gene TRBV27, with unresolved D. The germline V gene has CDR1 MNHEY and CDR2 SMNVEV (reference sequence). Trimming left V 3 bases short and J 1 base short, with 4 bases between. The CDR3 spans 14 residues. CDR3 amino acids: CASSLLSGANVLTF. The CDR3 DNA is TGTGCCAGCAGTTTGTTGTCTGGGGCCAACGTCCTGACTTTC. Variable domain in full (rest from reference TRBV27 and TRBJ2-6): EAQVTQNPRYLITVTGKKLTVTCSQNMNHEYMSWYRQDPGLGLRQIYYSMNVEVTDKGDVPEGYKVSRKEKRNFPLILESPSPNQTSLYFCASSLLSGANVLTFGAGSRLTVL.

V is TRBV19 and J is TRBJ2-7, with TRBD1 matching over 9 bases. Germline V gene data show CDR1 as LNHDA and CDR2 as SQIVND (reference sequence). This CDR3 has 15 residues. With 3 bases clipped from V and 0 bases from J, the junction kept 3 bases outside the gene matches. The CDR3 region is CASSMGTGNSYEQYF. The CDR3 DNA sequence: TGTGCCAGTAGTATGGGGACAGGGAACTCCTACGAGCAGTACTTC.

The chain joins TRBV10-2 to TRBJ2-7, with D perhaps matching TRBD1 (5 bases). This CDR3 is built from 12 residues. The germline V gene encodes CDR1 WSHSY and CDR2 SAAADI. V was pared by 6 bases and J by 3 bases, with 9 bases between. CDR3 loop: CASRQGVYEQYF. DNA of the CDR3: TGCGCCAGCAGGCAGGGCGTCTACGAGCAGTACTTC.

Here the CDR3 DNA reads TGTGCCAGCAGCTCGACTAGCGGGAGCTCCTACGAGCAGTACTTC. This codes for CASSSTSGSSYEQYF. This chain joins TRBV7-3 and TRBJ2-7; 12 bases map to TRBD2. Trimming took 4 bases from V and 0 from J; bases not matched to a gene: 1. This CDR3 spans 15 amino acids. Germline loops: CDR1 SGHTA, CDR2 FQGTGA.

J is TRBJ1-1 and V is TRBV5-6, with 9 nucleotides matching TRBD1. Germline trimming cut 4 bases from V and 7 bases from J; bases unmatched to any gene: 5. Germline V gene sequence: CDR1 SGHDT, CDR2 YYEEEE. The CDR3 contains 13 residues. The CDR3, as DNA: TGTGCCAGCAGCGGACAGGGGCAGCATGAAGCTTTCTTT. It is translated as CASSGQGQHEAFF.

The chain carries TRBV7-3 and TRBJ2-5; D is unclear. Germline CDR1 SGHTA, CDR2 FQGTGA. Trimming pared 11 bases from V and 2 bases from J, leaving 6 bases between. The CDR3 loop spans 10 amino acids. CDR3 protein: CAGFQETQYF. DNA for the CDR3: TGTGCCGGGTTTCAAGAGACCCAGTACTTC.

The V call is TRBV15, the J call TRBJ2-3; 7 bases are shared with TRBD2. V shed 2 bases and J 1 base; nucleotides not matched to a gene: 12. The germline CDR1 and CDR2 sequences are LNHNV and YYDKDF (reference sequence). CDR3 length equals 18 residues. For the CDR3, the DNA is TGTGCCACCAGCAGACCCCCAGCGGTGGGAGGGGGCACAGATACGCAGTATTTT. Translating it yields CATSRPPAVGGGTDTQYF.

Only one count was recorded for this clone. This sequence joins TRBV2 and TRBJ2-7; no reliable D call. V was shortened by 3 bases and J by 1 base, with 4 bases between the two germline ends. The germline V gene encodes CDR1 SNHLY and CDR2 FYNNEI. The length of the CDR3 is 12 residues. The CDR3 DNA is TGTGCCAGCAGTGAGGCATCCTACGAGCAGTACTTC. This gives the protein CASSEASYEQYF. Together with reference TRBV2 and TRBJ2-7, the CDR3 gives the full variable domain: EPEVTQTPSHQVTQMGQEVILRCVPISNHLYFYWYRQILGQKVEFLVSFYNNEISEKSEIFDDQFSVERPDGSNFTLKIRSTKLEDSAMYFCASSEASYEQYFGPGTRLTVT.

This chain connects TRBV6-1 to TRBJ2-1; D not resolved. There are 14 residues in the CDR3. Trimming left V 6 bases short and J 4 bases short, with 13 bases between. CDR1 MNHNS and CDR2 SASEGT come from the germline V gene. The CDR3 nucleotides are TGTGCCAGCAGAGAACTCCAACTTTACAATGAGCAGTTCTTC. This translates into CASRELQLYNEQFF.

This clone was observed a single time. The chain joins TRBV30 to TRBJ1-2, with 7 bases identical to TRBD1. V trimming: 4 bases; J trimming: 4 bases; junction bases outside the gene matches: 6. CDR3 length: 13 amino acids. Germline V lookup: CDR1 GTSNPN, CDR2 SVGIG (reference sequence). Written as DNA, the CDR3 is TGTGCCTGGACCGGGACAGTAGGCTATGGCTACACCTTC. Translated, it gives CAWTGTVGYGYTF.

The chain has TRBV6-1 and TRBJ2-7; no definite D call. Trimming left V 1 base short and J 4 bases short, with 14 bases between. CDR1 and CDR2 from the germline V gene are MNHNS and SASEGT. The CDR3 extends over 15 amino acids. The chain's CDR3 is CASSEGALALYEQYF. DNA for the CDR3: TGTGCCAGCAGTGAAGGGGCGCTGGCCCTTTACGAGCAGTACTTC.

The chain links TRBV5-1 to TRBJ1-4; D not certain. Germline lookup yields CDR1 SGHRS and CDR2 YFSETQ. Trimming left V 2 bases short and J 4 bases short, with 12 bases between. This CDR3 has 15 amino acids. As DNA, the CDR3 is TGCGCCAGCAGCTTAATCTCCGGGTATAATGAAAAACTGTTTTTT. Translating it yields CASSLISGYNEKLFF. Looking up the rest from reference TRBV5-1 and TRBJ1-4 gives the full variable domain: KAGVTQTPRYLIKTRGQQVTLSCSPISGHRSVSWYQQTPGQGLQFLFEYFSETQRNKGNFPGRFSGRQFSNSRSEMNVSTLELGDSALYLCASSLISGYNEKLFFGSGTQLSVL.

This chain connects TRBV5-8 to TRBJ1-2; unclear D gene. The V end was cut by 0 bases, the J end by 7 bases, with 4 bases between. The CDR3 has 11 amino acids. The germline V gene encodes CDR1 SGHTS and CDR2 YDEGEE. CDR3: CASSLDVGYTF. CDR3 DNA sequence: TGTGCCAGCAGCTTGGACGTTGGCTACACCTTC.

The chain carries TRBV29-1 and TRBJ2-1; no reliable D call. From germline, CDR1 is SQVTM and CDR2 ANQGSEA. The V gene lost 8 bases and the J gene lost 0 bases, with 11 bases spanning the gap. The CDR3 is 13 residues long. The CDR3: CSTSFSSYNEQFF. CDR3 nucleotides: TGCAGCACCTCGTTTAGCTCCTACAATGAGCAGTTCTTC.

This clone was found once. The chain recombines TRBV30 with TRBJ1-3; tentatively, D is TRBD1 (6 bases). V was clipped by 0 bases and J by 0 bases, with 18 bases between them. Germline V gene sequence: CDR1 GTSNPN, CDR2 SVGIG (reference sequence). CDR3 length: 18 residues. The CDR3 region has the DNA TGTGCCTGGAGTGTAGATCCTGGAACAGGGAACTCTGGAAACACCATATATTTT. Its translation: CAWSVDPGTGNSGNTIYF.

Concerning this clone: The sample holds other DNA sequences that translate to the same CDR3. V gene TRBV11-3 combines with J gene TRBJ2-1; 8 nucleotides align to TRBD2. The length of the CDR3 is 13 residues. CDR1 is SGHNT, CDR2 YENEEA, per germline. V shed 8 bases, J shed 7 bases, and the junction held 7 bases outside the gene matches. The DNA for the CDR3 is TGTGCCAGCGGCTCGGGGGGGTGGAATGAGCAGTTCTTC. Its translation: CASGSGGWNEQFF.

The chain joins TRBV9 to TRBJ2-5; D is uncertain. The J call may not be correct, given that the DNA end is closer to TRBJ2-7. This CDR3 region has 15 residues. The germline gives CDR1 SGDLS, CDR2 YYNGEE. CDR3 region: CASSVAPSGPYEQYF. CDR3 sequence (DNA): TGTGCCAGCAGCGTAGCGCCCTCCGGTCCCTACGAGCAGTACTTC.

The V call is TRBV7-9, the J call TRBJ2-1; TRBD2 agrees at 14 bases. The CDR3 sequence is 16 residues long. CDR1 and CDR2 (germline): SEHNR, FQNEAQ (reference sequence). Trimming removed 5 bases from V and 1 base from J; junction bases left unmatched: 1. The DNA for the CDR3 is TGTGCCAGCAGCCGGACTAGCGGGGGGTCCTACAATGAGCAGTTCTTC. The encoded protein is CASSRTSGGSYNEQFF.